These 21 T cell receptor beta chains share one sample of origin, sequenced in a study of blood T cell repertoires in COVID-19. TCRdb's table, derived via immunoSEQ multiplex PCR, lists solely in-frame clones and lacks some. This sample has roughly 240,000 clones; roughly 89% occur once, and the top ten carry 2.6%. Specimen: PBMCs or T cells enriched from blood (not recorded which). The receptors were gathered from a woman in her 30s with acute COVID-19.

V is TRBV5-1 and J is TRBJ1-3; unclear D gene. Germline-derived CDR1 and CDR2 are SGHRS and YFSETQ. V lost 2 bases and J 0 bases, leaving 6 bases between the germline ends. The CDR3 spans 14 residues. CDR3 sequence (DNA): TGCGCCAGCAGCTTCGGGGACTCTGGAAACACCATATATTTT. Protein: CASSFGDSGNTIYF.

This clone was found once. V usage is TRBV3-1 (or the pseudogene TRBV3-2) and J usage is TRBJ2-7; 11 positions agree with TRBD2. This CDR3 region has 15 residues. The V segment lost 4 bases and the J segment 1 base; nucleotides outside the gene matches: 3. Germline V gene sequence: CDR1 LGHDT, CDR2 YNNKEL (reference sequence). CDR3 region: CASSPGLAESYEQYF. CDR3 nucleotide sequence: TGTGCCAGCAGCCCGGGACTAGCGGAGTCCTACGAGCAGTACTTC.

This chain links TRBV19 with TRBJ2-7; a weak D match, TRBD1 (5 bases). Trimming shortened V by 3 bases and J by 0 bases, and 9 bases separated the two germline ends. CDR1 is LNHDA and CDR2 is SQIVND in the germline V gene (reference sequence). The CDR3 consists of 14 residues. This CDR3 is CASSMTENSYEQYF. The CDR3 DNA reads as TGTGCCAGTAGTATGACAGAGAACTCCTACGAGCAGTACTTC.

This sequence joins TRBV5-1 and TRBJ2-5; 8 bases are shared with TRBD2. Germline V gives CDR1 SGHRS, CDR2 YFSETQ. V was pared by 6 bases and J by 5 bases, with 12 bases of the junction left unmatched. The CDR3 totals 15 residues. The CDR3 DNA is TGCGCCAGCAACCGCGCGGGGGGCTTGGGGGAGACCCAGTACTTC. It specifies CASNRAGGLGETQYF.

This sequence joins TRBV21-1 and TRBJ2-3; TRBD1, as called in the table, went unchecked against the DNA. TRBV21-1 is shown as a pseudogene. The CDR3 has 16 residues. The CDR3 nucleotides read TGTGCCAGCAGCCTCCGGGACACCAATAGCACAGATACGCAGTATTTT. Translation: CASSLRDTNSTDTQYF.

The V gene is TRBV6-2 or TRBV6-3, the J gene TRBJ2-2; TRBD2 might be the D (5 bases). Per the germline V gene, CDR1 is MNHEY and CDR2 is SVGEGT. This CDR3 is 14 amino acids long. Trimming shortened V by 5 bases and J by 4 bases, and 11 bases separated the two germline ends. The CDR3: CASSREHPTGELFF. CDR3 in DNA: TGTGCCAGCAGTCGGGAACATCCCACCGGGGAGCTGTTTTTT.

The V gene is TRBV6-2 or TRBV6-3, the J gene TRBJ2-7; D unresolved. The ends were cut back, 6 bases at V and 2 bases at J, with 5 bases in the middle. This CDR3 region has 11 residues. CDR1 is MNHEY, CDR2 SVGEGT, per germline. CDR3 coding DNA: TGTGCCAGCAGCCTAACCTACGAGCAGTACTTC. Its protein is CASSLTYEQYF.

This clone was counted between two and nine times. V usage is TRBV18 and J usage is TRBJ1-4, with a possible D match to TRBD1 (6 bases). There are 15 residues in the CDR3. CDR1 is KGHSH and CDR2 is LQKENI in the germline V gene. Trimming took off 3 bases at V and 3 bases at J, with 11 bases between the two ends. CDR3 region: CASSPTGGPNEKLFF. The CDR3 DNA reads as TGTGCCAGCTCACCCACGGGGGGCCCTAATGAAAAACTGTTTTTT.

The chain is built from TRBV27 and TRBJ1-2; 7 bases map to TRBD1. The CDR3 is 15 residues long. Germline-derived CDR1 and CDR2 are MNHEY and SMNVEV (reference sequence). J lost 3 bases, V lost 0 bases, and 4 bases had no gene match. CDR3 loop: CASSLSGQNHYGYTF. DNA of the CDR3: TGTGCCAGCAGTTTATCGGGACAGAACCACTATGGCTACACCTTC.

This clone was found a few times. The chain combines TRBV6-2 or TRBV6-3 with TRBJ2-1; 9 bases are shared with TRBD2. The CDR3 has 14 amino acids. Germline V CDR1 and CDR2: MNHEY, SVGEGT. The trim removed 0 bases at V and 7 bases at J, leaving 1 base unmatched. The CDR3 is CASSYSLAGNEQFF. CDR3 coding DNA: TGTGCCAGCAGTTACTCTCTAGCGGGGAATGAGCAGTTCTTC.

This CDR3 is CASSQIWGPTNEKLFF. In DNA form, the CDR3 reads TGTGCCAGCAGCCAAATCTGGGGGCCAACTAATGAAAAACTGTTTTTT. J is TRBJ1-4 and V is TRBV3-1 (or the pseudogene TRBV3-2); tentative D call: TRBD1 (6 bases). CDR3 length equals 16 residues. Germline values: CDR1 LGHDT, CDR2 YNNKEL (reference sequence). Trimming took 2 bases from V and 0 from J, leaving 10 bases between them.

The genes are TRBV11-2 and TRBJ2-7, with TRBD2 as a possible D gene (6 bases). Germline loops: CDR1 SGHAT, CDR2 FQNNGV. Deletions cut 1 base from V and 6 bases from J, with 10 bases between. The CDR3 spans 13 residues. DNA of the CDR3: TGTGCCAGCAGCTTAGCCGGGACTCTCGAGCAGTACTTC. Translating gives CASSLAGTLEQYF.

The chain has TRBV4-2 and TRBJ2-3; possible D gene TRBD1, 6 bases. The germline V gene has CDR1 LGHNA and CDR2 YNFKEQ. The CDR3 runs 18 residues. The V and J ends lost 3 bases and 0 bases respectively, with 19 bases between them. CDR3 nucleotide sequence: TGTGCCAGCAGCCATGGAAGCGGTGAGGGGGTTAGCACAGATACGCAGTATTTT. Protein sequence: CASSHGSGEGVSTDTQYF.

This clone has only one observation. The V gene is TRBV5-1, the J gene TRBJ2-2; tentative D call: TRBD2 (6 bases). The germline CDR1 and CDR2 sequences are SGHRS and YFSETQ. Between the trimmed V and J ends, which lost 2 bases and 3 bases, there was a span of 11 bases. The length of the CDR3 is 15 residues. The CDR3 nucleotides read TGCGCCAGCAGCTTACTCAGGGAGGACACCGGGGAGCTGTTTTTT. It translates to CASSLLREDTGELFF.

The J gene is TRBJ2-3, the V gene TRBV6-2 or TRBV6-3, with D uncertain. This CDR3 has 14 amino acids. Germline V lookup: CDR1 MNHEY, CDR2 SVGEGT. Trimming removed 0 bases at V and 3 bases at J, with 7 bases between. The CDR3 DNA follows: TGTGCCAGCAGTTACTCCGTTGAGACAGATACGCAGTATTTT. Translating gives CASSYSVETDTQYF.

This chain uses TRBV7-9 with TRBJ1-4, with TRBD1 identical over 10 bases. CDR1 and CDR2 from the germline V gene are SEHNR and FQNEAQ (reference sequence). V lost 5 bases and J lost 6; bases outside the gene matches: 3. The CDR3 totals 14 residues. DNA of the CDR3: TGTGCCAGCAGCCCCGGGACAGGGGATGAAAAACTGTTTTTT. The encoded protein is CASSPGTGDEKLFF.

This clone appeared a few times. The chain carries TRBV7-9 and TRBJ2-1; D unclear. Germline loops: CDR1 SEHNR, CDR2 FQNEAQ (reference sequence). V lost 5 bases and J 8 bases, leaving 7 bases between the germline ends. The CDR3 has 11 amino acids. The CDR3 reads CASSELDEQFF. CDR3 DNA sequence: TGTGCCAGCAGCGAGCTAGATGAGCAGTTCTTC.

The chain uses TRBV27 and TRBJ1-6, with 7 positions matching TRBD1. V was clipped by 2 bases and J by 9 bases; unmatched bases: 4. The CDR3 totals 14 residues. Germline CDR1 MNHEY, CDR2 SMNVEV (reference sequence). The CDR3 region has the DNA TGTGCCAGCAGTTTAGACAGGGCCGGTTCACCCCTCCACTTT. It yields the protein CASSLDRAGSPLHF.

The chain employs TRBV3-1 (or the pseudogene TRBV3-2) and TRBJ1-5, with D tentatively TRBD1 (5 bases). Trimming left V 1 base short and J 5 bases short, with 9 bases between. In germline, CDR1 is LGHDT, CDR2 YNNKEL (reference sequence). The CDR3 runs to 14 residues. CDR3 bases: TGTGCCAGCAGCCAAGCATGGGGGGATCAGCCCCAGCATTTT. Translating it yields CASSQAWGDQPQHF.

The chain uses TRBV7-6 and TRBJ1-1; maybe TRBD1 (6 bases). Trimming stripped 5 bases from V and 1 base from J, with 17 bases between. CDR1 is SGHVS and CDR2 is FNYEAQ in the germline V gene. CDR3 length: 16 amino acids. The CDR3 nucleotides read TGTGCCAGCAGCAATCACCGCGACAGGACGAACACTGAAGCTTTCTTT. This sequence encodes CASSNHRDRTNTEAFF.

The V and J genes are TRBV2 and TRBJ1-4, with D uncertain. This CDR3 spans 13 amino acids. Trimming took 8 bases from V and 0 from J, leaving 7 bases between them. Per germline, CDR1 SNHLY and CDR2 FYNNEI. CDR3: CASRDSTNEKLFF. CDR3 DNA sequence: TGTGCCAGCCGGGATTCAACTAATGAAAAACTGTTTTTT.